The 2 T cell receptor beta chains below come from one sample, sequenced in a study of CD8+CD57+ T cells in acquired aplastic anemia. CDR3 and TCR beta VDJ profiling relied on a genomic DNA template. Each CDR3 protein is one row after TCRdb ran MiXCR on the reads. The sample holds roughly 500,000 distinct CDR3 sequences, around 30% seen once. CD8+CD57+ cell expansion had been shown by flow cytometry in patients chosen for sequencing. The sample taken for sequencing was sorted CD4+, CD8+, or CD8+CD57+ T cells (not recorded which) from PBMCs. Receptors were obtained from a human donor with aplastic anemia.

The chain carries TRBV6-1 and TRBJ1-2; D is undetermined. This CDR3 is 13 amino acids long. Deletions cut 2 bases from V and 7 bases from J, with 11 bases between. The germline CDR1 and CDR2 sequences are MNHNS and SASEGT. The CDR3 DNA sequence: TGTGCCAGCAGTGAAACGGGAAGCCCTGGCTACACCTTC. It yields the protein CASSETGSPGYTF.

There are a few counts of this clonotype. The chain employs TRBV19 and TRBJ2-1, with 10 bases fitting TRBD2. V shed 5 bases, J shed 2 bases, and the junction held 3 bases outside the gene matches. Germline CDR1 LNHDA, CDR2 SQIVND (reference sequence). The CDR3 spans 15 residues. CDR3 amino acids: CASSRSGGAYNEQFF. CDR3 DNA sequence: TGTGCCAGTAGTCGAAGCGGGGGGGCCTACAATGAGCAGTTCTTC.